These 18 T cell receptor beta chains were all obtained from the same sample, sequenced in a study of blood T cell repertoires in COVID-19 (dated by TCRdb to the early 2020s). Library preparation was by the immunoSEQ multiplex PCR assay. Drawn from immuneACCESS, this table holds only the in-frame rearrangements with V and J called that TCRdb kept. Clones are partly lost; checked studies trace under half to an unresolved V gene and leave the rest unexplained. This sample holds fewer than 350,000 clones; 86% were observed only once. The leading ten clones occupy 8.5% to 9% of the sample. The sequenced sample was peripheral blood. The source is a man aged 35-49 years with active or convalescent COVID-19.

V usage is TRBV10-3 and J usage is TRBJ1-1, with a weak D call TRBD1 (6 bases). V lost 0 bases to trimming and J lost 0 bases, with 17 bases between them. There are 18 residues in the CDR3. Germline V CDR1 and CDR2: ENHRY, SYGVKD. This chain's CDR3 is CAISESGGGGAMNTEAFF. The CDR3 coding sequence is TGTGCCATCAGTGAGTCTGGTGGAGGGGGGGCCATGAACACTGAAGCTTTCTTT.

This chain joins TRBV9 and TRBJ2-6, with 7 bases lining up with TRBD2. V shed 3 bases and J 2 bases; nucleotides not matched to a gene: 11. This CDR3 comprises 18 residues. Germline lookup yields CDR1 SGDLS and CDR2 YYNGEE. CDR3 DNA: TGTGCCAGCAGCGGGACTACGGGACTAAGGGCTGGGGCCAACGTCCTGACTTTC. Translating it yields CASSGTTGLRAGANVLTF.

Only one count was recorded for this clone. The V call is TRBV9, the J call TRBJ2-5; 9 bases map to TRBD1. Germline lookup yields CDR1 SGDLS and CDR2 YYNGEE. The CDR3 is 16 residues long. V dropped 4 bases and J dropped 4; count of bases not matched to a gene: 11. CDR3 DNA sequence: TGTGCCAGCAGCCTCGGACAGGGGAGATCGGGAGAGACCCAGTACTTC. This codes for CASSLGQGRSGETQYF.

The rearrangement links TRBV11-2 to TRBJ2-3, with TRBD2 identical over 10 bases. Germline V lookup: CDR1 SGHAT, CDR2 FQNNGV. CDR3 size: 11 residues. J gave up 15 bases and V 11 bases, and 11 bases lay outside the gene matches. CDR3 protein: CACGPASGSYF. CDR3 sequence (DNA): TGTGCCTGCGGCCCGGCTAGCGGGAGTTATTTT.

V gene TRBV24-1 combines with J gene TRBJ1-1, with D unresolved. The ends were cut back, 8 bases at V and 6 bases at J, with 15 bases in the middle. The CDR3 contains 13 residues. CDR1 is KGHDR and CDR2 is SFDVKD in the germline V gene. CDR3 sequence reads: CATNPVHGPEAFF. DNA for the CDR3: TGTGCCACCAATCCGGTCCATGGGCCTGAAGCTTTCTTT.

The rearrangement joins TRBV30 to TRBJ1-1, with D tentatively TRBD1 (6 bases). CDR1 and CDR2 from the germline V gene are GTSNPN and SVGIG (reference sequence). This CDR3 contains 13 residues. V was shortened by 2 bases and J by 5 bases, with 12 bases between the two germline ends. The CDR3 coding sequence is TGTGCCTGGAGTTCAACAGGGTGGACTGAAGCTTTCTTT. This sequence encodes CAWSSTGWTEAFF.

As DNA, the CDR3 is TGCGCCAGCAGCTACTTGGATCCGGCGGGGGAAAAACTGTTTTTT. Protein sequence: CASSYLDPAGEKLFF. The chain joins TRBV5-1 to TRBJ1-4; D is ambiguous. Germline CDR1 reads SGHRS; CDR2 reads YFSETQ. V lost 3 bases, J lost 8 bases, and 17 bases lay in between. The CDR3 sequence is 15 residues long.

The gene calls are TRBV5-8 and TRBJ2-7, with TRBD1 as a possible D gene (6 bases). The germline V and J ends were trimmed by 3 bases and 0 bases, with 10 bases remaining between them. There are 14 residues in the CDR3. CDR1 and CDR2 from the germline V gene are SGHTS and YDEGEE. The CDR3 region has the DNA TGTGCCAGCAGCTCAGGGGACCCCTCCTACGAGCAGTACTTC. Protein sequence: CASSSGDPSYEQYF. The full variable domain, in which reference TRBV5-8 and TRBJ2-7 provide the parts outside the CDR3, is EAGVTQSPTHLIKTRGQQATLRCSPISGHTSVYWYQQALGLGLQFLLWYDEGEERNRGNFPPRFSGRQFPNYSSELNVNALELEDSALYLCASSSGDPSYEQYFGPGTRLTVT.

This clone was recorded only once. The chain recombines TRBV19 with TRBJ2-3, with TRBD1 matching 9 bases. CDR1 and CDR2 from the germline V gene are LNHDA and SQIVND (reference sequence). There are 16 residues in the CDR3. V shed 8 bases and J 4 bases; nucleotides not matched to a gene: 13. CDR3 in DNA: TGTGCCAGTCTCGGCCGGGACAGGGCCGGGGCAGATACGCAGTATTTT. Protein: CASLGRDRAGADTQYF. The full variable domain, with the rest looked up from reference TRBV19 and TRBJ2-3, is DGGITQSPKYLFRKEGQNVTLSCEQNLNHDAMYWYRQDPGQGLRLIYYSQIVNDFQKGDIAEGYSVSREKKESFPLTVTSAQKNPTAFYLCASLGRDRAGADTQYFGPGTRLTVL.

The CDR3 sequence is CASSKDRKETQYF. The CDR3 coding sequence is TGTGCCAGTAGTAAGGACAGAAAAGAGACCCAGTACTTC. The rearrangement joins TRBV19 to TRBJ2-5; the D gene is possibly TRBD1 (6 bases). Trimming removed 4 bases from V and 3 bases from J, with 9 bases in between. CDR3 length: 13 residues. The germline gives CDR1 LNHDA, CDR2 SQIVND (reference sequence).

CDR3 sequence reads: CASSLLVNYGYTF. The CDR3 bases are TGTGCCAGCAGCCTACTCGTTAACTATGGCTACACCTTC. The J gene is TRBJ1-2, the V gene TRBV7-9; no clear D. Germline loops: CDR1 SEHNR, CDR2 FQNEAQ (reference sequence). This CDR3 comprises 13 residues. V lost 5 bases to trimming and J lost 1 base, with 8 bases between them.

The V gene is TRBV24-1, the J gene TRBJ2-2, with no clear D. The CDR3 has 14 amino acids. The V gene lost 5 bases and the J gene lost 2 bases, with 8 bases spanning the gap. The germline V gene has CDR1 KGHDR and CDR2 SFDVKD. The CDR3, as DNA: TGTGCCACCAGTGTGCAACTTAACACCGGGGAGCTGTTTTTT. As protein: CATSVQLNTGELFF.

This chain connects TRBV19 to TRBJ1-3, with D unclear. Germline values: CDR1 LNHDA, CDR2 SQIVND (reference sequence). The CDR3 totals 15 residues. The V end lost 3 bases, the J end lost 4 bases, and 13 bases lay between the germline ends. The CDR3 DNA reads TGTGCCAGTAGTATGGCATCCGCTGTAGGAAACACCATATATTTT. It translates to CASSMASAVGNTIYF.

This chain joins TRBV3-1 (or the pseudogene TRBV3-2) and TRBJ2-7; D may be TRBD2 (6 bases). This CDR3 has 14 amino acids. CDR1 and CDR2 from the germline V gene are LGHDT and YNNKEL (reference sequence). The V gene lost 4 bases and the J gene lost 5 bases, with 15 bases spanning the gap. As DNA, the CDR3 is TGTGCCAGCAGCCCGGGACTGGTTGAAGACGAGCAGTACTTC. Translation gives CASSPGLVEDEQYF.

The rearrangement uses TRBV6-6 and TRBJ2-3, with a weak D call TRBD2 (7 bases). Germline V lookup: CDR1 MNHNY, CDR2 SVGAGI (reference sequence). V lost 5 bases and J lost 6, with 15 bases in between. The CDR3 consists of 14 residues. The CDR3 DNA reads TGTGCCAGCAGTCCCGTGGGGGGGGGCGATACGCAGTATTTT. The encoded protein is CASSPVGGGDTQYF.

The V and J genes are TRBV6-5 and TRBJ1-1; 7 bases are a match to TRBD1. The V segment lost 7 bases and the J segment 0 bases; nucleotides outside the gene matches: 5. Per the germline V gene, CDR1 is MNHEY and CDR2 is SVGAGI. This CDR3 is built from 14 residues. The CDR3 sequence: CASKGQLMNTEAFF. For the CDR3, the DNA is TGTGCCAGCAAGGGACAGCTCATGAACACTGAAGCTTTCTTT.

The chain has TRBV5-6 and TRBJ1-5, with no clear D. Germline V gene sequence: CDR1 SGHDT, CDR2 YYEEEE. V was cut by 3 bases and J by 7 bases, with 8 bases left in between. The CDR3 runs to 12 residues. The CDR3 bases are TGTGCCAGCAGCTATCGAGGGCAGCCCCAGCATTTT. Amino acids: CASSYRGQPQHF.

The rearrangement links TRBV5-1 to TRBJ1-5, with a possible D match to TRBD1 (6 bases). V shed 4 bases and J shed 5 bases, with 10 bases lying between them. The CDR3 covers 13 residues. Per germline, CDR1 SGHRS and CDR2 YFSETQ. Written as DNA, the CDR3 is TGCGCCAGCAGCCGGGACATCGATCAGCCCCAGCATTTT. As protein: CASSRDIDQPQHF.